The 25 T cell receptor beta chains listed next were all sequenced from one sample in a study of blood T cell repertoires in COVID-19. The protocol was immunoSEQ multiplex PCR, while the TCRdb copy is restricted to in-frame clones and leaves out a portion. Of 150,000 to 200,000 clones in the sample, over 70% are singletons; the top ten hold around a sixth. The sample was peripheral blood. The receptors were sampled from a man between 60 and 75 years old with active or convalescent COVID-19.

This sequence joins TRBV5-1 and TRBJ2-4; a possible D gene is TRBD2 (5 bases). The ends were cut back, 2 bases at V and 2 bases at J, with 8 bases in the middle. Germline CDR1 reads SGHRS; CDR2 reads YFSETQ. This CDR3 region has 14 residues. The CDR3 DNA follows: TGCGCCAGCAGCTTTTGGGAGTCCAAAAACATTCAGTACTTC. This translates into CASSFWESKNIQYF. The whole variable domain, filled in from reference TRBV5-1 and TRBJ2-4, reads KAGVTQTPRYLIKTRGQQVTLSCSPISGHRSVSWYQQTPGQGLQFLFEYFSETQRNKGNFPGRFSGRQFSNSRSEMNVSTLELGDSALYLCASSFWESKNIQYFGAGTRLSVL.

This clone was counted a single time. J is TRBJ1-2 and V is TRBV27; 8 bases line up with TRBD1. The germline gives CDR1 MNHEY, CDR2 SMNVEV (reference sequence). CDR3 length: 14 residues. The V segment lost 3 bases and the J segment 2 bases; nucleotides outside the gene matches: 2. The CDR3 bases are TGTGCCAGCAGTTTCCAGGGGGCCAACTATGGCTACACCTTC. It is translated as CASSFQGANYGYTF.

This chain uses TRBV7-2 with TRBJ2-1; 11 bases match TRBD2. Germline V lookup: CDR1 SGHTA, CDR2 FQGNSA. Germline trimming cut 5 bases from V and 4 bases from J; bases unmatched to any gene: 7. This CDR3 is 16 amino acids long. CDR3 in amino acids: CASSPPGTSGYNEQFF. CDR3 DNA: TGTGCCAGCAGCCCCCCCGGGACTAGCGGTTACAATGAGCAGTTCTTC.

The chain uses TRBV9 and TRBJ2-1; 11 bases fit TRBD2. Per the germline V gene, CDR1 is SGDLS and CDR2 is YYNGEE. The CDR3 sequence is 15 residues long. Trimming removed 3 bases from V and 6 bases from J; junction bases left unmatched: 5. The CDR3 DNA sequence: TGTGCCAGCAGCGAACCGGGACTAGCGGCCAATGAGCAGTTCTTC. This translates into CASSEPGLAANEQFF.

The CDR3 DNA is TGCGCCAGCAGCCAAGACTTTGGACAGCCGCCGAACGAGCAGTACTTC. As protein: CASSQDFGQPPNEQYF. The rearrangement links TRBV4-3 to TRBJ2-7; perhaps TRBD1 as D (6 bases). The V gene's germline CDR1 is LGHNA and CDR2 YSLEER. The CDR3 is 16 residues long. Trimming left V 0 bases short and J 5 bases short, with 17 bases between.

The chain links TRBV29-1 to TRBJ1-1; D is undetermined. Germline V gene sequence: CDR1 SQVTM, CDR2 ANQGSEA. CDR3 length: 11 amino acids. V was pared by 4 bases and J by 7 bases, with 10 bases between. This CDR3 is CSVGGMGEAFF. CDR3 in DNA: TGCAGCGTTGGAGGGATGGGTGAAGCTTTCTTT.

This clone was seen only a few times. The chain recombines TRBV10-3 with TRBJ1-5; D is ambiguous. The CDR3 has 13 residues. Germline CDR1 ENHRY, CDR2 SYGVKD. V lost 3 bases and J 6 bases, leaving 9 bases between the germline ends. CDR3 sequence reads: CAISDGEAQPQHF. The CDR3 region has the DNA TGTGCCATCAGTGATGGGGAGGCTCAGCCCCAGCATTTT.

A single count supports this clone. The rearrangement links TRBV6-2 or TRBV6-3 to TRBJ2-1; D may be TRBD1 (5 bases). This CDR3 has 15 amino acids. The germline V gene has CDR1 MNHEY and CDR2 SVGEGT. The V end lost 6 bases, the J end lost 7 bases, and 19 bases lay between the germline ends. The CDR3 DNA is TGTGCCAGCAGCCCCTCTGGAAGGGGCAGGAATGAGCAGTTCTTC. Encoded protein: CASSPSGRGRNEQFF.

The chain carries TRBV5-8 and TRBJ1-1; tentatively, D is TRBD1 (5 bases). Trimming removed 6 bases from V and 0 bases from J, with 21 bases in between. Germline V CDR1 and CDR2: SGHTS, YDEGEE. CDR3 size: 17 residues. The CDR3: CASTTWTGGFVNTEAFF. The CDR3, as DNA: TGTGCCAGCACCACATGGACGGGGGGGTTCGTGAACACTGAAGCTTTCTTT.

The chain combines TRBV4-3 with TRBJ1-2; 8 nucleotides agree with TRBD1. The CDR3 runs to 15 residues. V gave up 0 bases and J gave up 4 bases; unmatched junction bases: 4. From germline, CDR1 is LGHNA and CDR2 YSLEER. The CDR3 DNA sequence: TGCGCCAGCAGCCAAGATTCAGGGGGCGCCTATGGCTACACCTTC. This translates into CASSQDSGGAYGYTF.

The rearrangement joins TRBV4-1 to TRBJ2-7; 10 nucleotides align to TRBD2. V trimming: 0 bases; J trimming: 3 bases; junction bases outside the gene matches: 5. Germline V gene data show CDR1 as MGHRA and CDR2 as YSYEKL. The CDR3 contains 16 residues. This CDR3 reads CASSQDALAGVYEQYF. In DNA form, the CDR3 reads TGCGCCAGCAGCCAAGATGCCCTAGCGGGAGTCTACGAGCAGTACTTC.

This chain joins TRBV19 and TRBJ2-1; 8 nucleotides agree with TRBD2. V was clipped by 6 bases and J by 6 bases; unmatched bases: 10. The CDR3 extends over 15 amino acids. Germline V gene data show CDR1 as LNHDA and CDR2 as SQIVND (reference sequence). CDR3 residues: CASRWGAGGANEQFF. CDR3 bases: TGTGCCAGTAGATGGGGGGCGGGAGGAGCCAATGAGCAGTTCTTC.

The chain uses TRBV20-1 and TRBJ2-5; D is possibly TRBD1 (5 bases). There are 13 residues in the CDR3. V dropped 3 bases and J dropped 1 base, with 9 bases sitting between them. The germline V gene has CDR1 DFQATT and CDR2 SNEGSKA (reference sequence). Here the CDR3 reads CSASRQGQETQYF. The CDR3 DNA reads TGCAGTGCTAGTAGGCAGGGCCAAGAGACCCAGTACTTC.

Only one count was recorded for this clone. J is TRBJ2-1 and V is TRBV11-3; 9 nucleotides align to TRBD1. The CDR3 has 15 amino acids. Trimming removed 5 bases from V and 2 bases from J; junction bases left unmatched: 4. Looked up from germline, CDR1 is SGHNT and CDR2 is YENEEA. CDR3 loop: CASSPGQGPYNEQFF. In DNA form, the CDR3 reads TGTGCCAGCAGCCCGGGACAGGGTCCCTACAATGAGCAGTTCTTC.

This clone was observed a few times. For the CDR3, the DNA is TGTGCCAGTAACCCCAGGACAGGGGGCGGTAACTATGGCTACACCTTC. Residues: CASNPRTGGGNYGYTF. The chain links TRBV19 to TRBJ1-2, with TRBD1 matching over 11 bases. CDR3 length: 16 amino acids. Germline lookup yields CDR1 LNHDA and CDR2 SQIVND (reference sequence). V was clipped by 7 bases and J by 1 base; unmatched bases: 8. Full variable domain (missing parts from reference TRBV19 and TRBJ1-2): DGGITQSPKYLFRKEGQNVTLSCEQNLNHDAMYWYRQDPGQGLRLIYYSQIVNDFQKGDIAEGYSVSREKKESFPLTVTSAQKNPTAFYLCASNPRTGGGNYGYTFGSGTRLTVV.

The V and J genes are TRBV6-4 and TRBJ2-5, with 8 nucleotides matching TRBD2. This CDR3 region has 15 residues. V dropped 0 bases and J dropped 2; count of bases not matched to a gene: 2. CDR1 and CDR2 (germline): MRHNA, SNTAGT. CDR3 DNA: TGTGCCAGCAGTGACTCCCGACTAGCGCAAGAGACCCAGTACTTC. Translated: CASSDSRLAQETQYF.

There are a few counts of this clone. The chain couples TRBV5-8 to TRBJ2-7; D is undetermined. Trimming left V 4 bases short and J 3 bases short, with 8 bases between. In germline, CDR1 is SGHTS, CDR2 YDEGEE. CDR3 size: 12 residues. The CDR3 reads CASSPLYYEQYF. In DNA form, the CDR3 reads TGTGCCAGCAGCCCCCTCTACTACGAGCAGTACTTC.

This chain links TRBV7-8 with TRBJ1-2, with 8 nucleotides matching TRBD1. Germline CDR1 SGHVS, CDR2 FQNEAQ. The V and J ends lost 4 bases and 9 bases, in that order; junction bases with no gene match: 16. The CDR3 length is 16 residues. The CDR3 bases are TGTGCCAGCAGCTCCCACGGTCCGGACAGGGTAGCCAGCTACACCTTC. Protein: CASSSHGPDRVASYTF.

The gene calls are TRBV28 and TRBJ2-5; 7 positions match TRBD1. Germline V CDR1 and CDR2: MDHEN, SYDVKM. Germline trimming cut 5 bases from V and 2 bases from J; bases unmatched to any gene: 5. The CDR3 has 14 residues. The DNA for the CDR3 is TGTGCCAGCAGTCTGAAACAGGGGCAAGAGACCCAGTACTTC. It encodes CASSLKQGQETQYF.

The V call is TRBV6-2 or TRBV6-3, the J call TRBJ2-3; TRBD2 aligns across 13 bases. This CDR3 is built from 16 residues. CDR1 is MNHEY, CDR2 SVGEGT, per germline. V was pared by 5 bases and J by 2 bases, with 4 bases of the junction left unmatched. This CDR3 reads CASSPGLAGVTDTQYF. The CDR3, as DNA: TGTGCCAGCAGTCCAGGACTAGCGGGAGTCACAGATACGCAGTATTTT.

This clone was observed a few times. In DNA form, the CDR3 reads TGTGCCTGGGAGAGGTCAGACTCCACTGAAGCTTTCTTT. Its protein is CAWERSDSTEAFF. This chain uses TRBV30 with TRBJ1-1; D not resolved. V gave up 5 bases and J gave up 4 bases, with 14 bases separating them. The germline V gene has CDR1 GTSNPN and CDR2 SVGIG (reference sequence). The CDR3 runs to 13 residues.

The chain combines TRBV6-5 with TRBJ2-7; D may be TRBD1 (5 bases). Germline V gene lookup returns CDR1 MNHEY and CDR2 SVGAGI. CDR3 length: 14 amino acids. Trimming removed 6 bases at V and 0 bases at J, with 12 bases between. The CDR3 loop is CASRFRAFSYEQYF. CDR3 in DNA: TGTGCCAGCAGATTCAGGGCCTTCTCCTACGAGCAGTACTTC.

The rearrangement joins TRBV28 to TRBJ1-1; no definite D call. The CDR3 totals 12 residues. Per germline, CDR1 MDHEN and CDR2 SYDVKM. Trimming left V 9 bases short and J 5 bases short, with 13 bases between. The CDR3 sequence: CARFRSRTEAFF. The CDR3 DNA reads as TGTGCCAGGTTCCGGAGTAGAACTGAAGCTTTCTTT.

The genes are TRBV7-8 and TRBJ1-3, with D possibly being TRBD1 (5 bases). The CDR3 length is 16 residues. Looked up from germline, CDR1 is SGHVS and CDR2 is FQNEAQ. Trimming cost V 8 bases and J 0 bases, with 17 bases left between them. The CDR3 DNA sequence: TGTGCCAGCGGTCACGGACAAGCAATCTCTGGAAACACCATATATTTT. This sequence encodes CASGHGQAISGNTIYF.

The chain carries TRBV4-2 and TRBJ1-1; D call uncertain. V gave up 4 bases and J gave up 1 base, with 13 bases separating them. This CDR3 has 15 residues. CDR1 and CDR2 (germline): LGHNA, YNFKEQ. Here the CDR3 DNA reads TGTGCCAGCAGCCCACTTTATACGGGGAACACTGAAGCTTTCTTT. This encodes CASSPLYTGNTEAFF.